Given below is one T cell receptor beta chain in context. Antigen unknown. The data stem from a study of post-analysis software for immune sequencing data. Study-wide results and limits: Included in a set of about 5 TRBV segments more frequent in patients than controls were TRBV5-6, TRBV5-1 and TRBV20-1.

V was trimmed by 5 bases and J by 4 bases, leaving 12 bases between them. The CDR3 is 14 amino acids. Presence of unique molecular identifiers characterized the TCR beta cDNA libraries. TCRdb used MiXCR to reprocess the PCR reads, holding one entry per CDR3 protein. The sample has some 700,000 distinct CDR3 sequences, 59% seen once; the top ten hold around 11%. The source is a girl aged 2-10 years with multiple sclerosis. The V and J genes are TRBV12-3 or TRBV12-4 and TRBJ1-5, with a possible D match to TRBD1 (6 bases). Sequenced: blood. The CDR3 DNA sequence: TGTGCCAGCAGTGTACAGGGTCAGAATCAGCCCCAGCATTTT. It is translated as CASSVQGQNQPQHF.